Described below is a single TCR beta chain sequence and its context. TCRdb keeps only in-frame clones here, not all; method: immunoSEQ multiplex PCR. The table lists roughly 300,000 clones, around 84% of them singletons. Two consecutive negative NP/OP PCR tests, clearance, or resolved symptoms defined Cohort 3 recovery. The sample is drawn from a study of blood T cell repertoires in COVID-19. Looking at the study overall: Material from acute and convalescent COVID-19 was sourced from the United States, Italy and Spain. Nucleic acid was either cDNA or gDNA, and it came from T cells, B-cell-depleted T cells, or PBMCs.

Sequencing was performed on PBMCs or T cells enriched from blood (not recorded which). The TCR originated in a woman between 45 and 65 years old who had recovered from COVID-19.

The CDR3 protein is CASTNQPDGYSPLHF. The CDR3 nucleotides read TGTGCCAGCACCAACCAACCCGACGGGTATTCACCCCTCCACTTT. The chain has TRBV7-9 and TRBJ1-6; D is unresolved. Germline lookup yields CDR1 SEHNR and CDR2 FQNEAQ (reference sequence). The CDR3 extends over 15 amino acids. V dropped 7 bases and J dropped 8 bases, with 18 bases sitting between them.